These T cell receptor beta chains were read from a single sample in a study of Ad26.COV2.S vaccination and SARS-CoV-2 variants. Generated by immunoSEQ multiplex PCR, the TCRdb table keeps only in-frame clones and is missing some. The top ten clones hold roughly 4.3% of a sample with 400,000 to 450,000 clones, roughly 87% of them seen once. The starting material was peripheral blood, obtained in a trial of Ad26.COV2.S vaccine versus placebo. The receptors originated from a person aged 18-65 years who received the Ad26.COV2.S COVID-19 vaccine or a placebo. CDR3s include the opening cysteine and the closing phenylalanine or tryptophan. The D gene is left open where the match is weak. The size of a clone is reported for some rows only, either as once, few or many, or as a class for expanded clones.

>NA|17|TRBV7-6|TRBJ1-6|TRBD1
CASSLTTGKEVPSPLHF
TGTGCCAGCAGCCTAACGACAGGGAAGGAGGTTCCTTCACCCCTCCACTTT
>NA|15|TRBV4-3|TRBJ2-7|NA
CASSQVWGTDYEQYF
TGCGCCAGCAGCCAAGTCTGGGGGACCGACTACGAGCAGTACTTC
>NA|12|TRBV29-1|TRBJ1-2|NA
CSADRNNYGYTF
TGCAGCGCCGACAGGAATAACTATGGCTACACCTTC
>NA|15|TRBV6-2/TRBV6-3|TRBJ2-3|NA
CASSYARLGTDTQYF
TGTGCCAGCAGTTACGCACGGCTGGGCACAGATACGCAGTATTTT
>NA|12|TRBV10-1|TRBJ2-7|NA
CASSDMGGEQYF
TGCGCCAGCAGTGACATGGGGGGCGAGCAGTACTTC
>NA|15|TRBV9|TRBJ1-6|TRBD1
CASSVEGTANSPLHF
TGTGCCAGCAGCGTAGAGGGGACAGCAAATTCACCCCTCCACTTT
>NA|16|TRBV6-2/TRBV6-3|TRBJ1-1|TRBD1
CASSFRQGTLNTEAFF
TGTGCCAGCAGTTTCCGACAGGGGACCTTGAACACTGAAGCTTTCTTT
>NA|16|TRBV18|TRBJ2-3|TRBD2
CASSAASGRATDTQYF
TGTGCCAGCTCAGCGGCTAGCGGGAGGGCCACAGATACGCAGTATTTT
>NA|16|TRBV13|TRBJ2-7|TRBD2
CASSLGPSSGIDEQYF
TGTGCCAGCAGCTTAGGCCCTTCTAGCGGGATCGACGAGCAGTACTTC
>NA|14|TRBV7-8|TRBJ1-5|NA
CASSLGAGNQPQHF
TGTGCCAGCAGCTTAGGAGCAGGTAATCAGCCCCAGCATTTT
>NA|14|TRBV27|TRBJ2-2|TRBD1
CASSLTGGPGELFF
TGTGCCAGCAGTTTGACAGGGGGTCCCGGGGAGCTGTTTTTT
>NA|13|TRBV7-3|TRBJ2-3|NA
CASSSRIVDTQYF
TGTGCCAGCAGCAGTCGGATTGTAGATACGCAGTATTTT
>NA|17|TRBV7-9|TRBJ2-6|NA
CASSSPGLNSGANVLTF
TGTGCCAGCAGCTCGCCGGGACTGAATTCTGGGGCCAACGTCCTGACTTTC
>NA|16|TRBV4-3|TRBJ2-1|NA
CASSQAPPRVYNEQFF
TGCGCCAGCAGCCAAGCCCCGCCGCGCGTGTACAATGAGCAGTTCTTC
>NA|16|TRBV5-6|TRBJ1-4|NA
CASSPMEAATNEKLFF
TGTGCCAGCAGCCCCATGGAGGCTGCAACTAATGAAAAACTGTTTTTT
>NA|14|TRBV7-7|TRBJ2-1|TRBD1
CASSHGTELNEQFF
TGTGCTAGCAGCCACGGGACAGAACTCAATGAGCAGTTCTTC
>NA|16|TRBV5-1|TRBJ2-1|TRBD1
CASSLVGQEIGGEQFF
TGCGCCAGCAGCTTGGTCGGACAGGAGATAGGGGGTGAGCAGTTCTTC
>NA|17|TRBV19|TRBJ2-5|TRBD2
CASSMVRLAGAQETQYF
TGTGCCAGTAGTATGGTCCGACTAGCGGGAGCCCAAGAGACCCAGTACTTC
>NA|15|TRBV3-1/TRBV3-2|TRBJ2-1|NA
CASSPELARYNEQFF
TGTGCCAGCAGCCCTGAGCTGGCACGGTACAATGAGCAGTTCTTC
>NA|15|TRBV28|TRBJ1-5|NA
CASTEDQGPDQPQHF
TGTGCCAGCACCGAGGATCAGGGTCCCGATCAGCCCCAGCATTTT
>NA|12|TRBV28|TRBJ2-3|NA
CASTIAADTQYF
TGTGCCAGCACGATAGCAGCAGATACGCAGTATTTT
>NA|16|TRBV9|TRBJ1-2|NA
CASSDRSRETPDGYTF
TGTGCCAGCAGCGACCGCTCCAGGGAGACCCCTGATGGCTACACCTTC
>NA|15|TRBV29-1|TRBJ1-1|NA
CSVEDGYGKNTEAFF
TGCAGCGTTGAAGACGGATACGGAAAGAACACTGAAGCTTTCTTT
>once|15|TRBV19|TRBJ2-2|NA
CASSMEGDSTGELFF
TGTGCCAGTAGTATGGAGGGAGATAGCACCGGGGAGCTGTTTTTT
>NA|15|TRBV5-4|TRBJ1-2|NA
CASSLGPTEGYGYTF
TGTGCCAGCAGCCTCGGACCGACGGAAGGATATGGCTACACCTTC
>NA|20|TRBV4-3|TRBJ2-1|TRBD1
CASSQAWDRGVADSYNEQFF
TGCGCCAGCAGCCAAGCTTGGGACAGGGGAGTGGCCGACTCCTACAATGAGCAGTTCTTC
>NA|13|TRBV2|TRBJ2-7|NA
CASKGRASYEQYF
TGTGCCAGCAAGGGCAGGGCCTCCTACGAGCAGTACTTC
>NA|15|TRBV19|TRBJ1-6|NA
CASSIGGSFNSPLHF
TGTGCCAGTAGTATTGGGGGCAGTTTTAATTCACCCCTCCACTTT
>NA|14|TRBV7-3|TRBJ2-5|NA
CASSLGSGQETQYF
TGTGCCAGCAGCTTAGGTAGCGGACAAGAGACCCAGTACTTC
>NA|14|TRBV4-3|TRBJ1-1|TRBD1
CTSSPGQGSTEAFF
TGCACCAGCAGCCCCGGACAGGGTTCGACTGAAGCTTTCTTT
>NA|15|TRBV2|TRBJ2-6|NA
CASSLSGFGANVLTF
TGTGCCAGCAGTCTCTCGGGGTTCGGGGCCAACGTCCTGACTTTC
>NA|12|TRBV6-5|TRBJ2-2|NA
CASSRRTGELFF
TGTGCCAGCAGTAGGCGCACCGGGGAGCTGTTTTTT
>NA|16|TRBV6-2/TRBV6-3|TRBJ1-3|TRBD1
CASSYFRTGAGNTIYF
TGTGCCAGCAGTTACTTTAGGACAGGCGCTGGAAACACCATATATTTT
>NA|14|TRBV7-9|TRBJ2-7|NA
CASSYGEGGYEQYF
TGTGCCAGCAGCTATGGGGAGGGGGGCTACGAGCAGTACTTC
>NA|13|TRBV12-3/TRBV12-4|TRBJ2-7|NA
CASSRWLTYEQYF
TGTGCCAGCAGTCGGTGGCTTACCTACGAGCAGTACTTC
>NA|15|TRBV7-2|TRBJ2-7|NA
CASSLVGQGPYEQYF
TGTGCCAGCAGCTTAGTGGGGCAGGGGCCCTACGAGCAGTACTTC
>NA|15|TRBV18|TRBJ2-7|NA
CASSLIPQGSYEQYF
TGTGCCAGCTCACTCATCCCACAGGGCTCCTACGAGCAGTACTTC
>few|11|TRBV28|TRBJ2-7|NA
CASREAGEQYF
TGTGCCAGCAGGGAGGCGGGCGAGCAGTACTTC
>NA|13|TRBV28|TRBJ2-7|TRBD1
CASSPGQGYEQYF
TGTGCCAGCAGTCCGGGACAGGGTTACGAGCAGTACTTC
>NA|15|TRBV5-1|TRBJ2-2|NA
CASSFKLDRLGELFF
TGCGCCAGCAGCTTTAAACTCGACCGATTGGGGGAGCTGTTTTTT